This T cell receptor beta chain originates from a study of T-cell memory formation after mild COVID-19. Study-level results: Clones that contracted clustered mainly in CM and EM if CD4+ and in EMRA if CD8+. There was a balanced CD4/CD8 profile in clones contracting day 15 to 85, and later expanders leaned CD4+.

On this clonotype: What it binds is not known.

TCRdb independently ran MiXCR on the 5' RACE reads; one entry per CDR3 protein. The table includes hundreds of thousands of distinct CDR3 sequences, approximately 23% detected once. V gave up 0 bases and J gave up 3 bases, with 18 bases separating them. CDR1 and CDR2 from the germline V gene are GTSNPN and SVGIG (reference sequence). CDR3 length: 16 residues. The TCR comes from an adult woman who had mild COVID-19 (a few samples of this study predate the infection). Cell type and time point are not known. This chain joins TRBV30 and TRBJ2-7; possible D gene TRBD2, 6 bases. Sample: PBMCs or a T cell subset sorted from them (not recorded which). The DNA for the CDR3 is TGTGCCTGGAGTGTACTCTCCCTCCGGGGAGGCTACGAGCAGTACTTC. Translation: CAWSVLSLRGGYEQYF.